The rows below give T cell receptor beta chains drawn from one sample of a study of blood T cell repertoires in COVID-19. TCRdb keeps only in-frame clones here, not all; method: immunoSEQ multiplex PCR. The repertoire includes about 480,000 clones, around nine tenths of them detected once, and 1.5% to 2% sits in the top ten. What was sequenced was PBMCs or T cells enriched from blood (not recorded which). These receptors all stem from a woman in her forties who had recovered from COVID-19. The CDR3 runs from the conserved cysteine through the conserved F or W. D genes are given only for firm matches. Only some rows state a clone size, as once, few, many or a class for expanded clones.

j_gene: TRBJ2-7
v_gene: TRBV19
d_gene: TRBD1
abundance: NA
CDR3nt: TGTGCCAGTAGTAGGGGGACAGGGCGGTACGAGCAGTACTTC
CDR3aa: CASSRGTGRYEQYF

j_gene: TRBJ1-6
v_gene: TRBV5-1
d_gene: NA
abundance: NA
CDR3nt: TGCGCCAGCAGCTTTGTGGAGGTTAATTCACCCCTCCACTTT
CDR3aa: CASSFVEVNSPLHF

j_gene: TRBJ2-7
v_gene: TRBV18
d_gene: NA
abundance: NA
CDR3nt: TGTGCCAGCTCACCGGCGACTAGTAGTCACGAGCAGTACTTC
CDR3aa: CASSPATSSHEQYF

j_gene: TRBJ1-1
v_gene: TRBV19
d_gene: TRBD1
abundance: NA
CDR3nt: TGTGCCAGTAGTAAGGACAGGGGGCCGGCTTGGACTGAAGCTTTCTTT
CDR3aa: CASSKDRGPAWTEAFF

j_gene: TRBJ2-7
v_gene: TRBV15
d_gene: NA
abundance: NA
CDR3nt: TGTGCCACCAGCAGAGATTGGGGCAGTAGCTACGAGCAGTACTTC
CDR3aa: CATSRDWGSSYEQYF

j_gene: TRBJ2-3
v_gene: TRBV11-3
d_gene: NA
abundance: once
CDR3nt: TGTGCCAGCAGCGCAGGGACTCGTACAGATACGCAGTATTTT
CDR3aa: CASSAGTRTDTQYF

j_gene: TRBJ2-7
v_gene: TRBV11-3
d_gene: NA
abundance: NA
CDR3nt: TGTGCCAGCAGCAAAGGACAGTATACCAACGAGCAGTACTTC
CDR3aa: CASSKGQYTNEQYF

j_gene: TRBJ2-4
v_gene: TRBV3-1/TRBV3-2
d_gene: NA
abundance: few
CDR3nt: TGTGCCAGCAGCCAAGTAGCCTTAGCCAAAAACATTCAGTACTTC
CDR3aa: CASSQVALAKNIQYF

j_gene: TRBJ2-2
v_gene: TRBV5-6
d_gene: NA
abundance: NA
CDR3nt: TGTGCCAGCAGCTTGGCGGGGTTAAACACCGGGGAGCTGTTTTTT
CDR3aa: CASSLAGLNTGELFF

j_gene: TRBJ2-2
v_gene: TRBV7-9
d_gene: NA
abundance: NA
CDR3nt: TGTGCCAGCAGCTTATCAGGGGCAGGGACCGGGGAGCTGTTTTTT
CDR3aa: CASSLSGAGTGELFF

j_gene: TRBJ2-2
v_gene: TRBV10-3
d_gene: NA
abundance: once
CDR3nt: TGTGCCATCAGTGAGTTTAGCGCGAACACCGGGGAGCTGTTTTTT
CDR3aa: CAISEFSANTGELFF

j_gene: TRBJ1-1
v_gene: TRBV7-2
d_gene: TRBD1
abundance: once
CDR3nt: TGTGCCAGCAGCCGTAAGACAGGGGCTACTGAAGCTTTCTTT
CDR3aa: CASSRKTGATEAFF

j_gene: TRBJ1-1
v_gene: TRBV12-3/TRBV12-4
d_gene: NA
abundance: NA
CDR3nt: TGTGCCAGCAGTTTTTTCAGGGATCCTGAAGCTTTCTTT
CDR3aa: CASSFFRDPEAFF

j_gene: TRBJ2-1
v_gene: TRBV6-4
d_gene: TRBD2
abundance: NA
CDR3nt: TGTGCCAGCTCCCAACTAGCGGGAGGCCACAATGAGCAGTTCTTC
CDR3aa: CASSQLAGGHNEQFF

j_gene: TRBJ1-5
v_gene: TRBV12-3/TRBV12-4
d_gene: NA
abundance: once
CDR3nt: TGTGCCAGCAGTTCTAGCTATCAGCCCCAGCATTTT
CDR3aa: CASSSSYQPQHF

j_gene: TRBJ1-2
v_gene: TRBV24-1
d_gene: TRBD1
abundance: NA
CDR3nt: TGTGCCACCAGTGATTTCCAAGACAGGGGAGGAGGCTACACCTTC
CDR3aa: CATSDFQDRGGGYTF

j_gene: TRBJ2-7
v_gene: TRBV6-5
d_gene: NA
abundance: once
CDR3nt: TGTGCCTCTAGAGGCTACGAGCAGTACTTC
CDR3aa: CASRGYEQYF

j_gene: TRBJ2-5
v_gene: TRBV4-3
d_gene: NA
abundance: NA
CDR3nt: TGCGCCAGCAGCCAAGCGGTCGGAGATCCCCAGTACTTC
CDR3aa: CASSQAVGDPQYF

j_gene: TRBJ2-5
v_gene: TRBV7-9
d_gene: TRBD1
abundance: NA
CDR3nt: TGTGCCAGCAGGCGGACAGGGGGCATGGGGGAGACCCAGTACTTC
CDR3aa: CASRRTGGMGETQYF

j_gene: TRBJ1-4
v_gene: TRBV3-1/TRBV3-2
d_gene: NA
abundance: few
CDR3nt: TGTGCCAGCAGCCAAGAGTCAGGGGTGGGGTCTAATGAAAAACTGTTTTTT
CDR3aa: CASSQESGVGSNEKLFF

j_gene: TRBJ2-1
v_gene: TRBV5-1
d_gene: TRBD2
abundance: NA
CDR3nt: TGCGCCAGCAGCATACTAGCGCGGTACAATGAGCAGTTCTTC
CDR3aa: CASSILARYNEQFF

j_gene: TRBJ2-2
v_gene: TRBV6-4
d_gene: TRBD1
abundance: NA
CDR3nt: TGTGCCAGCAGTGACTTAGGACAGGGCGCCGGGGAGCTGTTTTTT
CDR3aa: CASSDLGQGAGELFF

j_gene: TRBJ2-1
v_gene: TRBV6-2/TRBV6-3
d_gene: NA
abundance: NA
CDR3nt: TGTGCCAGCAGTTACCCTCGTCTGAGATCCAATGAGCAGTTCTTC
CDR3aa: CASSYPRLRSNEQFF

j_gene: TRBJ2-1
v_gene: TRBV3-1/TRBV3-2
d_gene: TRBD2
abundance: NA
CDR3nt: TGTGCCAGCAGCCAACCGTCACTAGCGGACAATGAGCAGTTCTTC
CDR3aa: CASSQPSLADNEQFF

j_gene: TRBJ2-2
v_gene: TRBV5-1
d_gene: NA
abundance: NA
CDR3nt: TGCGCCAGCCGGGACACTACGAACACCGGGGAGCTGTTTTTT
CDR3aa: CASRDTTNTGELFF

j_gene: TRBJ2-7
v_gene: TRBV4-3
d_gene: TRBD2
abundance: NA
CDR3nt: TGCGCCAGCAGCCAAGATACGGGAGGTTTTGCGGGAGATCAGGGCTACGAGCAGTACTTC
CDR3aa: CASSQDTGGFAGDQGYEQYF

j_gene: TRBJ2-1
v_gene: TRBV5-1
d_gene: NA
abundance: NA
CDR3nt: TGCGCCAGCAGCTTGGCCCCCTGGAGGAACGATGGGTTTGTGCAGTTCTTC
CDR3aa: CASSLAPWRNDGFVQFF

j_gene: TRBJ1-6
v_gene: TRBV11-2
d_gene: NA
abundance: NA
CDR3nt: TGTGCCAGCAGCTCCCGGGGGGGAGGACTGGAGGATAATTCACCCCTCCACTTT
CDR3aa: CASSSRGGGLEDNSPLHF

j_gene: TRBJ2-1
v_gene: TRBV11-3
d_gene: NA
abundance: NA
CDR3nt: TGTGCCAGCAGCTTAGGCGCGTATGAGCAGTTCTTC
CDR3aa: CASSLGAYEQFF

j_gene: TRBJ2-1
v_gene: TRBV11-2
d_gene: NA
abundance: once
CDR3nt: TGTGCCAGCAGCTACATATTGCGGCGGGACTACAATGAGCAGTTCTTC
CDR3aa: CASSYILRRDYNEQFF

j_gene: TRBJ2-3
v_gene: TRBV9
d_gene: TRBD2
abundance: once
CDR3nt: TGTGCCAGCAGCGTAGTTGATGGTCTAGCGGGAGGTGATACGCAGTATTTT
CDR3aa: CASSVVDGLAGGDTQYF

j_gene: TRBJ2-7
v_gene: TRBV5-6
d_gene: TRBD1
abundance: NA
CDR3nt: TGTGCCAGCAGCCCCCCACCCGGGACAGGGACCTACGAGCAGTACTTC
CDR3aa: CASSPPPGTGTYEQYF

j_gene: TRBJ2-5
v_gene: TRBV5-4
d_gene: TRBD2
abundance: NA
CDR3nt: TGTGCCAGCAGCTTGGGTAGCGGGATAAAAGAGACCCAGTACTTC
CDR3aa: CASSLGSGIKETQYF

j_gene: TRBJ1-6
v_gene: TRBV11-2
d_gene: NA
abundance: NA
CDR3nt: TGTGCCAGCAGCTGGGGGGGCAGGGTGGACTCACCCCTCCACTTT
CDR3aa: CASSWGGRVDSPLHF

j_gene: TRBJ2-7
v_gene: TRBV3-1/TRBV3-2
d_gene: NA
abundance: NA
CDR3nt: TGTGCCAGCAGCCAAGCATCGGGTCCCTACGAGCAGTACTTC
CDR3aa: CASSQASGPYEQYF